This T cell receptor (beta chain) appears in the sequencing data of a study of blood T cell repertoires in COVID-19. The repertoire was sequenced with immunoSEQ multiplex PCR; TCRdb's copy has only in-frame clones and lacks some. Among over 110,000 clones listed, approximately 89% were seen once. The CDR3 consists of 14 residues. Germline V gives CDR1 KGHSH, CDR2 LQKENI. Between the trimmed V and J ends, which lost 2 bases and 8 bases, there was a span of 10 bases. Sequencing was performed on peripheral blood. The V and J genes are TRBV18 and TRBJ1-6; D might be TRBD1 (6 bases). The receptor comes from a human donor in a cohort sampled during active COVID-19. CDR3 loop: CASSPGAGDSPLHF. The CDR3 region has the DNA TGTGCCAGCTCACCAGGGGCAGGGGATTCACCCCTCCACTTT.